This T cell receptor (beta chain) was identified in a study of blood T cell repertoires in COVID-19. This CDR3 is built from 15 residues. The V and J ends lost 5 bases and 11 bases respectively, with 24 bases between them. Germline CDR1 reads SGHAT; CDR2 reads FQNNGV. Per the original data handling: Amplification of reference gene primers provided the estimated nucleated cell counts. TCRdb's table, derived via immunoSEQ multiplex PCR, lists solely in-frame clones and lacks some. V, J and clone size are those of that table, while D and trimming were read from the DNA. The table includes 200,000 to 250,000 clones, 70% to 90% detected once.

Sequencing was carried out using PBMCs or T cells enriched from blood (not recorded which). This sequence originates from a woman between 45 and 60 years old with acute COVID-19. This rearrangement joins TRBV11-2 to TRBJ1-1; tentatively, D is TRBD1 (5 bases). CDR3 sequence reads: CASSPGSGAAGRAFF. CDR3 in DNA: TGTGCCAGCAGCCCAGGTTCTGGGGCAGCCGGGAGGGCTTTCTTT.